This T cell receptor beta chain came from a study of vaccination and CD4 T cells after COVID-19. Study-level background: There were six male and four female convalescents, and two of them were Hispanic. Points from the study as a whole: Post-vaccination, and not before, a median 86.3% of reactive clones appeared in convalescent patients.

The Oncomine TCR Beta short-read assay was what sequenced the DNA obtained from cultured CD4+ T cells. From CD4+ T cells that had been cultured, genomic DNA was extracted. TCRdb ran MiXCR on the PCR reads and lists one entry per CDR3 protein. The sample records roughly 15,000 distinct CDR3 sequences, around 50% being singletons. Concerning this clonotype itself: Its antigen remains unidentified.

Unmatched junction bases numbered 15, after V lost 4 bases and J lost 0 bases. Germline lookup yields CDR1 DFQATT and CDR2 SNEGSKA (reference sequence). This CDR3 is built from 18 residues. As to time point: late sampling 161 to 241 days after vaccination in a few convalescent patients. Treatment of the sample: roughly 10-day PBMC culture with coronavirus spike peptide pools or control peptides (ViraFEST assay). Sequenced material: CD4+ T cells from blood, cultured in vitro, taken about 7 months after SARS-CoV-2 vaccination. The origin of this receptor is a human donor who had recovered from COVID-19. The J gene is TRBJ2-3, the V gene TRBV20-1; TRBD2 matches 8 bases. CDR3 DNA sequence: TGCAGTGCTACCCTCGGGGCGGGGGGTCCAGGTAGCACAGATACGCAGTATTTT. This translates into CSATLGAGGPGSTDTQYF.